This is a list of T cell receptor beta chains from one sample in a study of human T cells and chemical hapten exposure. MiXCR, run by TCRdb on the RACE reads, gives a single entry per CDR3 protein. The sample has 50,000 to 75,000 distinct CDR3 sequences, approximately 11% seen once. This specimen was whole blood, taken in connection with sensitization to the hapten diphenylcyclopropenone (DPC). The receptors shown here come from a young woman with alopecia areata. Some clones in this sample may be carry-over from other donors' samples. CDR3s include the opening cysteine and the closing phenylalanine or tryptophan. The order of the fields is V gene, J gene, CDR3 protein.

V: TRBV7-2
J: TRBJ2-6
CDR3: CASRHWDRYSGANVLTF

V: TRBV5-1
J: TRBJ1-2
CDR3: CASSSGDKNYGYTF

V: TRBV7-3
J: TRBJ2-7
CDR3: CASSFKGADEQYF

V: TRBV11-2
J: TRBJ1-1
CDR3: CASSRTGGGTEAFF

V: TRBV29-1
J: TRBJ1-6
CDR3: CSVGEQGNSPLHF

V: TRBV6-1
J: TRBJ2-5
CDR3: CASQRGQIGETQYF

V: TRBV7-9
J: TRBJ1-1
CDR3: CASSFGPVGAEAFF

V: TRBV19
J: TRBJ1-4
CDR3: CASSMGATNEKLFF

V: TRBV5-1
J: TRBJ1-1
CDR3: CASSLGQANTEAFF

V: TRBV9
J: TRBJ2-5
CDR3: CASSVTSGERGETQYF

V: TRBV7-2
J: TRBJ1-4
CDR3: CASRRAGDGEKLFF

V: TRBV5-6
J: TRBJ2-3
CDR3: CASSFRGLAGSTDTQYF

V: TRBV29-1
J: TRBJ2-7
CDR3: CSVRDRIYEQYF

V: TRBV20-1
J: TRBJ2-3
CDR3: CSARPPGGGYADTQYF

V: TRBV7-2
J: TRBJ2-5
CDR3: CASSLVPGPAETQYF

V: TRBV18
J: TRBJ1-3
CDR3: CASSLFRTAYSGNTIYF

V: TRBV6-1
J: TRBJ2-7
CDR3: CASSESGRDYEQYF

V: TRBV7-9
J: TRBJ2-1
CDR3: CASRSLVQGSMNEQFF

V: TRBV15
J: TRBJ1-6
CDR3: CATSRDPSSYNSPLHF

V: TRBV14
J: TRBJ2-5
CDR3: CTSSRLAGGQETQYF

V: TRBV28
J: TRBJ2-1
CDR3: CASREASGTYNEQFF

V: TRBV6-2/TRBV6-3
J: TRBJ2-6
CDR3: CASSYARDGNSGANVLTF

V: TRBV12-3/TRBV12-4
J: TRBJ1-1
CDR3: CASSPRPTSAPNTEAFF

V: TRBV12-3/TRBV12-4
J: TRBJ1-6
CDR3: CASSTRGNSPLHF